This record looks at one T cell receptor beta chain sequence and its context. What it recognizes is unknown. A much larger clone lies one base from this, so it may be a read error. The germline V gene encodes CDR1 SGHVS and CDR2 FQNEAQ. The V end was cut by 6 bases, the J end by 4 bases, with 13 bases between. The CDR3 consists of 13 residues. The entry originates in a study of tumor and adjacent non-tumor tissue in lung cancer. Study as a whole: The patients, 10 or so men and a handful of women, were roughly 30 to 80 with stage I to III disease. Each sample yielded 4 million to 5 million productive TCRbeta reads on average.

This sample's RNA came from whole unsorted tissue. This non-tumor lung sample came from over 3 cm beyond the tumor edge. Points from the study as a whole: Significantly higher TCR diversity was found in tumor than normal lung.

Three rounds of nested PCR, following a modified ARM-PCR protocol, produced the TCRbeta library. Each CDR3 protein gets one entry after TCRdb re-called the multiplex PCR reads with MiXCR. The sample holds some 100,000 distinct CDR3 sequences; 65% are singletons and the top ten take approximately 19%. The sequence was obtained from a man aged 25-45 years with non-small cell lung cancer. V usage is TRBV7-8 and J usage is TRBJ2-7; D gene ambiguous. Sequences were obtained from distant non-tumor lung tissue. The CDR3, as DNA: TGTGCCAGCAGTTCCTACATCGGTTACGAGCAGTACTTC. Translated, it gives CASSSYIGYEQYF. Full variable domain (rest looked up from reference TRBV7-8 and TRBJ2-7): GAGVSQSPRYKVAKRGQDVALRCDPISGHVSLFWYQQALGQGPEFLTYFQNEAQLDKSGLPSDRFFAERPEGSVSTLKIQRTQQEDSAVYLCASSSYIGYEQYFGPGTRLTVT.